Following are 27 T cell receptor beta chains from one sample sequenced in a study of T cell repertoires in cytomegalovirus infection. TCRdb analysed the reads with MiXCR anew, one entry per CDR3 protein. In the table there are about 330,000 distinct CDR3 sequences, approximately 30% of which are singletons. No antigen is known for these receptors. The specimen was cultured PBMCs, collected from culture after CMV antigen stimulation. The receptors were sampled from a human donor in good health (CMV status not recorded). Some clones in this sample may be carry-over from other donors' samples.

This clonotype showed up just a few times. The chain is built from TRBV12-5 and TRBJ2-3; maybe TRBD1 (5 bases). The CDR3 runs 16 residues. The germline gives CDR1 LGHNT, CDR2 FRNRAP. Trimming stripped 1 base from V and 0 bases from J, with 11 bases between. In DNA form, the CDR3 reads TGTGCTAGTGGTTTGGGCGCAGGGATGAGCACAGATACGCAGTATTTT. As protein: CASGLGAGMSTDTQYF.

The chain couples TRBV19 to TRBJ2-4; 14 bases line up with TRBD2. The CDR3 loop spans 15 amino acids. From germline, CDR1 is LNHDA and CDR2 SQIVND (reference sequence). After removal of 6 bases from V and 15 bases from J, the junction contained 13 bases not matched to a gene. CDR3 amino acids: CASSDSGLAGGTRYF. The CDR3 region has the DNA TGTGCCAGTAGCGACTCCGGACTAGCGGGAGGCACGCGGTACTTC.

The chain couples TRBV12-3 or TRBV12-4 to TRBJ1-2; 9 positions match TRBD1. After removal of 5 bases from V and 5 bases from J, the junction contained 6 bases not matched to a gene. This CDR3 spans 14 amino acids. The CDR3 protein is CASSPGTGSYGYTF. The CDR3 DNA reads as TGTGCCAGCAGTCCCGGGACAGGGAGTTATGGCTACACCTTC.

There are a few counts of this clonotype. The chain links TRBV7-2 to TRBJ2-3; no clear D. V lost 3 bases and J lost 6, with 10 bases in between. The germline V gene encodes CDR1 SGHTA and CDR2 FQGNSA. The CDR3 totals 13 residues. In nucleotides, the CDR3 is TGTGCCAGCAGCTTTGTGATTCGGGATACGCAGTATTTT. This translates into CASSFVIRDTQYF.

This clonotype came up a few times. The V and J genes are TRBV20-1 and TRBJ2-1, with D possibly TRBD2 on 5 matching bases. The V and J ends lost 0 bases and 6 bases respectively, with 15 bases between them. The CDR3 has 15 amino acids. Germline V lookup: CDR1 DFQATT, CDR2 SNEGSKA (reference sequence). The CDR3, as DNA: TGCAGTGCTAGAGACGGGGAGATGAGTTTCAATGAGCAGTTCTTC. Amino acid sequence: CSARDGEMSFNEQFF.

This clonotype was picked up one time. The chain couples TRBV6-5 to TRBJ2-1; 9 nucleotides align to TRBD2. Trimming at V came to 8 bases and at J to 5 bases, leaving 10 bases not matched to a gene. The germline CDR1 and CDR2 sequences are MNHEY and SVGAGI. CDR3 length: 15 amino acids. CDR3 sequence (DNA): TGTGCCAGCCGGCTAGCGGGACTCGGAGACAATGAGCAGTTCTTC. This gives the protein CASRLAGLGDNEQFF.

This clonotype was counted between two and nine times. This rearrangement joins TRBV2 to TRBJ2-1, with D uncertain. Germline CDR1 SNHLY, CDR2 FYNNEI. V was clipped by 0 bases and J by 3 bases, with 6 bases between them. This CDR3 contains 14 residues. The CDR3 region has the DNA TGTGCCAGCAGTGAAGCTCCGGACTACAATGAGCAGTTCTTC. It translates to CASSEAPDYNEQFF.

The rearrangement joins TRBV9 to TRBJ2-7, with D tentatively TRBD1 or TRBD2 (5 bases each). CDR3 size: 15 residues. Germline V CDR1 and CDR2: SGDLS, YYNGEE. V was cut by 3 bases and J by 5 bases, with 18 bases left in between. CDR3 amino acids: CASSAKGRDRNEQYF. The CDR3 nucleotides read TGTGCCAGCAGCGCCAAGGGACGGGACCGGAACGAGCAGTACTTC.

The table lists this clonotype with a few counts. This chain links TRBV28 with TRBJ2-7, with 10 bases matching TRBD2. The CDR3 spans 14 residues. The trim removed 5 bases at V and 3 bases at J, leaving 4 bases unmatched. Germline CDR1 and CDR2: MDHEN and SYDVKM. The CDR3 loop reads CASSLAGDFYEQYF. DNA of the CDR3: TGTGCCAGCAGTCTAGCGGGGGACTTCTACGAGCAGTACTTC.

This clonotype was seen more than once but under ten times. The rearrangement links TRBV12-3 or TRBV12-4 to TRBJ2-3, with 7 nucleotides matching TRBD2. The junction had 14 bases not matched to a gene; V was cut back by 5 bases and J by 3 bases. This CDR3 is 17 amino acids long. The CDR3 sequence: CASSPRQSREGTDTQYF. In nucleotides, the CDR3 is TGTGCCAGCAGTCCGCGACAGAGCAGGGAGGGTACAGATACGCAGTATTTT.

V is TRBV28 and J is TRBJ2-3; D is ambiguous. CDR1 is MDHEN and CDR2 is SYDVKM in the germline V gene. The CDR3 is 13 amino acids. V lost 8 bases and J 3 bases, leaving 12 bases between the germline ends. CDR3: CASGPPATDTQYF. The CDR3, as DNA: TGTGCCAGCGGCCCCCCGGCGACAGATACGCAGTATTTT.

This sequence joins TRBV15 and TRBJ2-1; D may be TRBD2 (5 bases). Trimming took off 3 bases at V and 8 bases at J, with 14 bases between the two ends. CDR1 is LNHNV, CDR2 YYDKDF, per germline (reference sequence). The CDR3 has 14 residues. The CDR3 is CATSRALRRDEQFF. The CDR3 DNA reads as TGTGCCACCAGCAGGGCCCTTCGGCGGGATGAGCAGTTCTTC.

The gene calls are TRBV20-1 and TRBJ2-3, with 9 bases matching TRBD2. The CDR3 loop spans 15 amino acids. Trimming took 0 bases from V and 1 from J; bases not matched to a gene: 2. Looked up from germline, CDR1 is DFQATT and CDR2 is SNEGSKA (reference sequence). The CDR3 reads CSARDASGGTDTQYF. For the CDR3, the DNA is TGCAGTGCTAGAGATGCTAGCGGGGGCACAGATACGCAGTATTTT.

This rearrangement joins TRBV7-6 to TRBJ2-1; the D is unclear. CDR3 length equals 18 residues. Trimming pared 5 bases from V and 4 bases from J, leaving 24 bases between. CDR1 and CDR2 (germline): SGHVS, FNYEAQ. The CDR3 reads CASSTQVGRRNEYNEQFF. The CDR3 DNA is TGTGCCAGCAGCACCCAAGTAGGCAGGCGGAACGAGTACAATGAGCAGTTCTTC.

This chain joins TRBV30 and TRBJ1-4; no clear D. The germline V and J ends were trimmed by 1 base and 8 bases, with 20 bases remaining between them. Germline loops: CDR1 GTSNPN, CDR2 SVGIG (reference sequence). CDR3 length: 16 residues. CDR3 coding DNA: TGTGCCTGGAGTGGTGTCTCTTACGGGGATGGAGAAAAACTGTTTTTT. Translating gives CAWSGVSYGDGEKLFF. Full variable domain (rest looked up from reference TRBV30 and TRBJ1-4): SQTIHQWPATLVQPVGSPLSLECTVEGTSNPNLYWYRQAAGRGLQLLFYSVGIGQISSEVPQNLSASRPQDRQFILSSKKLLLSDSGFYLCAWSGVSYGDGEKLFFGSGTQLSVL.

The rearrangement uses TRBV28 and TRBJ2-7; a weak D match, TRBD2 (5 bases). CDR3 length: 15 residues. Trimming stripped 6 bases from V and 2 bases from J, with 17 bases between. CDR1 is MDHEN and CDR2 is SYDVKM in the germline V gene. The CDR3 loop is CASSPLRGSAYEQYF. Written as DNA, the CDR3 is TGTGCCAGCAGCCCCTTGCGAGGTAGCGCCTACGAGCAGTACTTC.

This chain links TRBV7-6 with TRBJ2-2; TRBD2 matches 13 bases. Germline trimming cut 3 bases from V and 7 bases from J; bases unmatched to any gene: 11. CDR3 length: 18 residues. The germline V gene has CDR1 SGHVS and CDR2 FNYEAQ. The CDR3 sequence: CASSFAGTSGNGDGELFF. DNA for the CDR3: TGTGCCAGCAGCTTTGCGGGGACTAGCGGGAACGGAGACGGGGAGCTGTTTTTT.

The J gene is TRBJ2-1, the V gene TRBV27, with unresolved D. The ends were cut back, 6 bases at V and 0 bases at J, with 9 bases in the middle. This CDR3 comprises 14 residues. Germline V lookup: CDR1 MNHEY, CDR2 SMNVEV (reference sequence). The CDR3 DNA reads TGTGCCAGCAGCACGGTCAGCTCCTACAATGAGCAGTTCTTC. Its translation: CASSTVSSYNEQFF.

Comments on this clonotype: Given a much more abundant clone one base away, this may be a read error. V and J are TRBV7-2 and TRBJ2-7; no definite D call. CDR3 length: 13 residues. From germline, CDR1 is SGHTA and CDR2 FQGNSA. The DNA for the CDR3 is TGTGCCAGCAGCTTAATACTTGGGAACGAGCGGTACTTC. Amino acids: CASSLILGNERYF. Filled out from reference TRBV7-2 and TRBJ2-7, the complete variable domain reads GAGVSQSPSNKVTEKGKDVELRCDPISGHTALYWYRQSLGQGLEFLIYFQGNSAPDKSGLPSDRFSAERTGGSVSTLTIQRTQQEDSAVYLCASSLILGNERYFGPGTRLTVT.

This clonotype was recorded a few times. This chain joins TRBV29-1 and TRBJ2-5; possibly TRBD1 for D (6 bases). From germline, CDR1 is SQVTM and CDR2 ANQGSEA. Deletions cut 6 bases from V and 3 bases from J, with 17 bases between. This CDR3 has 14 residues. Written as DNA, the CDR3 is TGCAGCGTCGTACAGGGACACCTAAAAGAGACCCAGTACTTC. Translated: CSVVQGHLKETQYF.

This clonotype was observed a few times. The chain recombines TRBV11-2 with TRBJ2-2, with 8 bases aligning to TRBD2. Germline CDR1 reads SGHAT; CDR2 reads FQNNGV. This CDR3 is built from 18 residues. Germline trimming cut 3 bases from V and 3 bases from J; bases unmatched to any gene: 12. CDR3 in DNA: TGTGCCAGCAGCTTGGGCCGACTAGCGCGCAGGGACACCGGGGAGCTGTTTTTT. As protein: CASSLGRLARRDTGELFF. Looking up the rest from reference TRBV11-2 and TRBJ2-2 gives the full variable domain: EAGVAQSPRYKIIEKRQSVAFWCNPISGHATLYWYQQILGQGPKLLIQFQNNGVVDDSQLPKDRFSAERLKGVDSTLKIQPAKLEDSAVYLCASSLGRLARRDTGELFFGEGSRLTVL.

The CDR3 reads CASSYLGLGAAGYTF. DNA for the CDR3: TGTGCCAGCAGCTACCTAGGGTTAGGGGCTGCAGGCTACACCTTC. The rearrangement links TRBV7-8 to TRBJ1-2; perhaps TRBD1 as D (5 bases). The CDR3 length is 15 residues. Trimming shortened V by 4 bases and J by 8 bases, and 20 bases separated the two germline ends. CDR1 SGHVS and CDR2 FQNEAQ come from the germline V gene.

V gene TRBV20-1 combines with J gene TRBJ1-1; 7 bases align to TRBD1. The length of the CDR3 is 15 residues. The V segment lost 3 bases and the J segment 4 bases; nucleotides outside the gene matches: 11. Germline CDR1 and CDR2: DFQATT and SNEGSKA (reference sequence). The CDR3 DNA reads TGCAGTGCTAGCCAGGTAGGGGGCGCAGTCACTGAAGCTTTCTTT. This encodes CSASQVGGAVTEAFF.

This clonotype was seen ten or more times. The V gene is TRBV7-2, the J gene TRBJ2-5; D perhaps matches TRBD1 (5 bases). Germline V CDR1 and CDR2: SGHTA, FQGNSA. Trimming removed 0 bases at V and 2 bases at J, with 13 bases between. CDR3 length: 16 amino acids. Here the CDR3 reads CASSLAAGPAQETQYF. CDR3 DNA sequence: TGTGCCAGCAGCTTAGCGGCAGGGCCGGCTCAAGAGACCCAGTACTTC. The full variable domain, in which reference TRBV7-2 and TRBJ2-5 provide the parts outside the CDR3, is GAGVSQSPSNKVTEKGKDVELRCDPISGHTALYWYRQSLGQGLEFLIYFQGNSAPDKSGLPSDRFSAERTGGSVSTLTIQRTQQEDSAVYLCASSLAAGPAQETQYFGPGTRLLVL.

CDR3 coding DNA: TGTGCCAGCAGCTTAGCTACTAGCGGTCGGTATGGGGAGACCCAGTACTTC. Residues: CASSLATSGRYGETQYF. V usage is TRBV7-2 and J usage is TRBJ2-5; TRBD2 agrees at 8 bases. The CDR3 extends over 17 amino acids. V trimming: 0 bases; J trimming: 5 bases; junction bases outside the gene matches: 11. CDR1 SGHTA and CDR2 FQGNSA come from the germline V gene.

CDR3 nucleotide sequence: TGCGCCAGCAGACTCAGGGCGGGGGTCGGTAGCTATGGCTACACCTTC. Encoded protein: CASRLRAGVGSYGYTF. V is TRBV4-1 and J is TRBJ1-2, with TRBD1 as a possible D gene (5 bases). V shed 6 bases and J shed 4 bases, with 21 bases lying between them. CDR3 length equals 16 residues. Looked up from germline, CDR1 is MGHRA and CDR2 is YSYEKL.

This clonotype showed up many times. This chain connects TRBV18 to TRBJ2-5; D gene unclear. V was cut by 8 bases and J by 2 bases, with 6 bases left in between. The CDR3 is 11 residues long. CDR1 KGHSH and CDR2 LQKENI come from the germline V gene. Written as DNA, the CDR3 is TGTGCCAGCAGCCCACAAGAGACCCAGTACTTC. Its protein is CASSPQETQYF.